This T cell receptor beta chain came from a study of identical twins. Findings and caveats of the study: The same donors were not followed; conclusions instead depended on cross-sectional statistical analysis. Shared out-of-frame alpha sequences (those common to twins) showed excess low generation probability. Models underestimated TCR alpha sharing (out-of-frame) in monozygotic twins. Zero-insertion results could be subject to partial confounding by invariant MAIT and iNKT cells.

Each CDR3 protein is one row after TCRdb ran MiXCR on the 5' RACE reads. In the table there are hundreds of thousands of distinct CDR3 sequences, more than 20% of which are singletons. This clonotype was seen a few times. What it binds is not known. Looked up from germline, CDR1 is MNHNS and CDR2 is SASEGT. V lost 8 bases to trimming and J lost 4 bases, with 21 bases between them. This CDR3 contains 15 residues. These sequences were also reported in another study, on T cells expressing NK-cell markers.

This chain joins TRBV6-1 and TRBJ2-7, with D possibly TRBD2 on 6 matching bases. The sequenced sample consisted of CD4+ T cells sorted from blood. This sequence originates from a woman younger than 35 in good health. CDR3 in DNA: TGTGCCAGCTCTTCCCGGGGTTGGAGGGGATACGAGCAGTACTTC. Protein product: CASSSRGWRGYEQYF.